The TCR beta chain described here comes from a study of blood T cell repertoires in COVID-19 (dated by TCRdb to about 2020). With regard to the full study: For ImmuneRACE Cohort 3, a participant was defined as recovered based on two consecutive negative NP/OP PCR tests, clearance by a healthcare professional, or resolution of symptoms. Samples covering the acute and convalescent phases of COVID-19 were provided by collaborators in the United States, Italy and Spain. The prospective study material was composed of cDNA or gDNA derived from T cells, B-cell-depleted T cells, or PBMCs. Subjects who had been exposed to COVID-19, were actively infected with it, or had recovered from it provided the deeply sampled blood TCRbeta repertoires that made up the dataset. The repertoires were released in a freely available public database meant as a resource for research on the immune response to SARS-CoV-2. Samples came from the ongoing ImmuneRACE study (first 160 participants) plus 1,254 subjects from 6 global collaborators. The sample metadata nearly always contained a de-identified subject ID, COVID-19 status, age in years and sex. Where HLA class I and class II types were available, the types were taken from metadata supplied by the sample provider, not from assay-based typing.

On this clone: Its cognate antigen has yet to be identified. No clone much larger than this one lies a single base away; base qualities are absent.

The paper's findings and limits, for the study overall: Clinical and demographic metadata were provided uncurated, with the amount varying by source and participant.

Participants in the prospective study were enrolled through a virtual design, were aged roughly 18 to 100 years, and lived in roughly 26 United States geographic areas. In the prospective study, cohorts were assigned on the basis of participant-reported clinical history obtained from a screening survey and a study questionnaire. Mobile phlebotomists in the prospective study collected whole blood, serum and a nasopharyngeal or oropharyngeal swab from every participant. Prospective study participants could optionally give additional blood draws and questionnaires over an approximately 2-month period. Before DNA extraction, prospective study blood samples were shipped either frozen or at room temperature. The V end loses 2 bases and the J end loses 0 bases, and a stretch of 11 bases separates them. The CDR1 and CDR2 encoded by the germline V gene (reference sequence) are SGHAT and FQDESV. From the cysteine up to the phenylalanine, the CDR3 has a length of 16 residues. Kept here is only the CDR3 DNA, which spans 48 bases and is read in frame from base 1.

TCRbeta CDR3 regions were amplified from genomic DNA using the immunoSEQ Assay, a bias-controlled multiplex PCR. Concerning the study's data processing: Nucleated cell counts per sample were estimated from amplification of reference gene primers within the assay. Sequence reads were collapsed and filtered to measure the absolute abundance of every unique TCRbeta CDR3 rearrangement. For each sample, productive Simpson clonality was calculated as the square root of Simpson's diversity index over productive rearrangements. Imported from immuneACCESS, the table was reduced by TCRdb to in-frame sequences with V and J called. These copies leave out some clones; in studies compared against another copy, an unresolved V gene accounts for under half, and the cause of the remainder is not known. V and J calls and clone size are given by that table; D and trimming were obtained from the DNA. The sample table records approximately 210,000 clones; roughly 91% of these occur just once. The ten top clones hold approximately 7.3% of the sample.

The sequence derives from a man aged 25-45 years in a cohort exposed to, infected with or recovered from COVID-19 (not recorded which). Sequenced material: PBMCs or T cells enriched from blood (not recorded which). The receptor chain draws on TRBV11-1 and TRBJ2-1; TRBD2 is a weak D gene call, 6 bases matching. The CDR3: CASSLNRGTSYNEQFF. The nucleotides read TGTGCCAGCAGCTTAAATCGCGGGACCTCCTACAATGAGCAGTTCTTC.